This TCR beta chain was documented in a study of early T cells in non-severe SARS-CoV-2 infection. Study-level information: From unsorted whole blood, bulk RNA was sequenced, and the chains remained unpaired.

Concerning this clonotype itself: Its antigen is as yet unknown.

Attachment of unique molecular identifiers to individual cDNA molecules was performed. TCRdb independently ran MiXCR on the 5' RACE reads; one entry per CDR3 protein. The profile shows 20,000 to 25,000 distinct CDR3 sequences, roughly 4.4% of them singletons. Germline CDR1 and CDR2: SQVTM and ANQGSEA. This CDR3 contains 14 residues. The ends lost 6 bases at V and 6 bases at J; junction bases unmatched: 9. Study results and limitations: In VDJdb matching, anti-spike CD8 responses were favored while private and CD4 specificities went missing.

The rearrangement links TRBV29-1 to TRBJ2-7; 12 nucleotides line up with TRBD1. This receptor was taken from an adult who was a healthcare worker with PCR-confirmed SARS-CoV-2 infection or an uninfected control (not recorded which). The sample consisted of whole blood. In DNA, the CDR3 is TGCAGCGTCTTGACCGGGACAGGGGGCTCCGAGCAGTACTTC. It yields the protein CSVLTGTGGSEQYF.